One and the same sample provided the 18 T cell receptor beta chains below, sequenced in a study of blood T cell repertoires in COVID-19. Assay: immunoSEQ multiplex PCR; the TCRdb copy retains only in-frame clones and omits some. The table lists some 250,000 clones, around 86% of them singletons. Sequenced sample: peripheral blood. Receptors were obtained from a man aged 25 to 40 who had recovered from COVID-19.

The chain employs TRBV5-4 and TRBJ1-5; D not resolved. Trimming pared 2 bases from V and 4 bases from J, leaving 4 bases between. The length of the CDR3 is 12 residues. Germline values: CDR1 SGHNT, CDR2 YYREEE (reference sequence). CDR3: CASSFNNQPQHF. CDR3 nucleotides: TGTGCCAGCAGCTTCAATAATCAGCCCCAGCATTTT.

The J gene is TRBJ2-1, the V gene TRBV11-3; 8 bases match TRBD1. CDR3 length equals 14 residues. The V and J ends lost 5 bases and 8 bases, in that order; junction bases with no gene match: 8. CDR1 is SGHNT and CDR2 is YENEEA in the germline V gene. CDR3 residues: CASSVGDRGDEQFF. CDR3 DNA: TGTGCCAGCAGCGTAGGAGACAGGGGCGATGAGCAGTTCTTC.

The rearrangement links TRBV27 to TRBJ2-7; 7 bases align to TRBD2. CDR1 is MNHEY and CDR2 is SMNVEV in the germline V gene (reference sequence). The CDR3 totals 14 residues. The junction had 11 bases not matched to a gene; V was cut back by 5 bases and J by 7 bases. The CDR3, as DNA: TGTGCCAGCAGTCCAAGGGAGGGAGCCGGGGAGCAGTACGTC. The encoded protein is CASSPREGAGEQYV.

This clone was detected only once. The chain carries TRBV3-1 (or the pseudogene TRBV3-2) and TRBJ1-4, with 8 bases fitting TRBD1. CDR3 length: 14 amino acids. The V segment lost 4 bases and the J segment 8 bases; nucleotides outside the gene matches: 6. The V gene's germline CDR1 is LGHDT and CDR2 YNNKEL (reference sequence). CDR3 bases: TGTGCCAGCAGCCCCCAGGGGGCTAGGGAAAAACTGTTTTTT. Translation: CASSPQGAREKLFF.

In its sample, this clone was seen a few times. The V gene is TRBV19, the J gene TRBJ1-6; possibly TRBD1 for D (5 bases). V lost 5 bases, J lost 7 bases, and 18 bases lay in between. This CDR3 spans 16 amino acids. Germline values: CDR1 LNHDA, CDR2 SQIVND (reference sequence). Here the CDR3 reads CASSALLSDTNSPLHF. The CDR3, as DNA: TGTGCCAGTAGTGCCCTCCTGTCGGACACCAATTCACCCCTCCACTTT.

The rearrangement links TRBV11-2 to TRBJ2-7; D is unclear. In germline, CDR1 is SGHAT, CDR2 FQNNGV. The CDR3 is 11 residues long. V shed 7 bases and J shed 9 bases, with 13 bases lying between them. CDR3 in amino acids: CASTLGAAQYF. The CDR3 DNA reads as TGTGCCAGCACCCTAGGTGCGGCGCAGTACTTC.

V is TRBV6-5 and J is TRBJ2-3; D may be TRBD2 (5 bases). This CDR3 comprises 15 residues. CDR1 MNHEY and CDR2 SVGAGI come from the germline V gene. V was clipped by 6 bases and J by 3 bases, with 16 bases between them. The DNA for the CDR3 is TGTGCCAGCAGCCGCACCTTCCGAGGGACAGATACGCAGTATTTT. It yields the protein CASSRTFRGTDTQYF.

This chain connects TRBV7-8 to TRBJ1-5; maybe TRBD1 (6 bases). Germline lookup yields CDR1 SGHVS and CDR2 FQNEAQ. Trimming cost V 5 bases and J 0 bases, with 20 bases left between them. The CDR3 extends over 18 amino acids. CDR3: CASSRALGTHYSNQPQHF. DNA for the CDR3: TGTGCCAGCAGCCGGGCCCTCGGGACACACTATAGCAATCAGCCCCAGCATTTT.

The V call is TRBV2, the J call TRBJ2-1, with 11 bases aligning to TRBD2. The V gene end was trimmed by 4 bases and the J gene end by 6 bases; junction bases not matched to a gene: 8. Germline V gene sequence: CDR1 SNHLY, CDR2 FYNNEI. The CDR3 sequence is 16 residues long. The CDR3 DNA reads as TGTGCCAGCAGTGGACTAGCGGGGTATGTTGTCAATGAGCAGTTCTTC. Its protein is CASSGLAGYVVNEQFF.

This clone was seen only a few times. This sequence joins TRBV28 and TRBJ1-6; no definite D call. Germline lookup yields CDR1 MDHEN and CDR2 SYDVKM. V lost 11 bases to trimming and J lost 0 bases, with 8 bases between them. The CDR3 loop spans 13 amino acids. CDR3 bases: TGTGCCTCGGGAAGCTCCTATAATTCACCCCTCCACTTT. This sequence encodes CASGSSYNSPLHF.

The rearrangement uses TRBV11-3 and TRBJ2-2; 7 bases fit TRBD2. The junction had 5 bases not matched to a gene; V was cut back by 4 bases and J by 6 bases. CDR1 and CDR2 (germline): SGHNT, YENEEA. The CDR3 runs to 14 residues. CDR3 residues: CASSSRLAPGELFF. For the CDR3, the DNA is TGTGCCAGCAGCTCCAGACTAGCTCCCGGGGAGCTGTTTTTT.

The CDR3 DNA follows: TGCGCCAGCAGCTTGGGCGTTCAGGGCAATCAGCCCCAGCATTTT. It specifies CASSLGVQGNQPQHF. The chain uses TRBV5-1 and TRBJ1-5; no firm D call. Trimming pared 0 bases from V and 2 bases from J, leaving 9 bases between. Germline assignment: CDR1 SGHRS and CDR2 YFSETQ. This CDR3 contains 15 residues.

This clone was seen repeatedly, ten times or more. This rearrangement joins TRBV5-1 to TRBJ2-1; D remains unclear. Germline V gene lookup returns CDR1 SGHRS and CDR2 YFSETQ. The CDR3 extends over 14 amino acids. V was cut by 0 bases and J by 4 bases, with 8 bases left in between. This CDR3 is CASSLGQIYNEQFF. DNA of the CDR3: TGCGCCAGCAGCTTGGGGCAGATTTACAATGAGCAGTTCTTC.

This sequence joins TRBV6-5 and TRBJ2-7; D is perhaps TRBD1 (5 bases). This CDR3 is built from 12 residues. V was clipped by 6 bases and J by 9 bases, with 15 bases between them. Germline CDR1 and CDR2: MNHEY and SVGAGI. CDR3 region: CASRVDKGVQYF. Written as DNA, the CDR3 is TGTGCCAGCAGAGTGGACAAGGGTGTGCAGTACTTC.

This clone was detected a few times. The chain links TRBV29-1 to TRBJ2-1; 15 bases are a match to TRBD2. Per the germline V gene, CDR1 is SQVTM and CDR2 is ANQGSEA. CDR3 length equals 15 residues. V gave up 1 base and J gave up 9 bases; unmatched junction bases: 4. In DNA, the CDR3 is TGCAGCGTTGAAGGGACTAGCGGGGGGGCAAGTGAGCAGTTCTTC. This translates into CSVEGTSGGASEQFF.

This clone showed up just a few times. The V gene is TRBV5-4, the J gene TRBJ2-7; TRBD2 matches 7 bases. With 3 bases clipped from V and 3 bases from J, the junction kept 6 bases outside the gene matches. Germline lookup yields CDR1 SGHNT and CDR2 YYREEE (reference sequence). The CDR3 is 14 residues long. The CDR3 sequence is CASSYGTNDYEQYF. The CDR3 nucleotides read TGTGCCAGCAGCTATGGGACTAACGACTACGAGCAGTACTTC.

V usage is TRBV6-5 and J usage is TRBJ2-1; 9 bases line up with TRBD1. Germline CDR1 and CDR2: MNHEY and SVGAGI. After removal of 0 bases from V and 9 bases from J, the junction contained 6 bases not matched to a gene. This CDR3 spans 15 amino acids. The chain's CDR3 is CASSYSGTGPSEQFF. The CDR3 nucleotides read TGTGCCAGCAGTTACTCCGGGACAGGGCCTTCTGAGCAGTTCTTC.

V usage is TRBV9 and J usage is TRBJ2-1; 11 bases are shared with TRBD2. The CDR3 consists of 16 residues. The V gene end was trimmed by 3 bases and the J gene end by 7 bases; junction bases not matched to a gene: 9. The germline gives CDR1 SGDLS, CDR2 YYNGEE. In DNA form, the CDR3 reads TGTGCCAGCAGCGGACCTAGCGGGGGGCTTTATAATGAGCAGTTCTTC. Translated, it gives CASSGPSGGLYNEQFF. The whole variable domain, filled in from reference TRBV9 and TRBJ2-1, reads DSGVTQTPKHLITATGQRVTLRCSPRSGDLSVYWYQQSLDQGLQFLIQYYNGEERAKGNILERFSAQQFPDLHSELNLSSLELGDSALYFCASSGPSGGLYNEQFFGPGTRLTVL.